This T cell receptor (beta chain) is from a study of T cells after yellow fever vaccination. V was pared by 3 bases and J by 8 bases, with 8 bases of the junction left unmatched. The CDR3 covers 15 residues. Germline values: CDR1 SGHTA, CDR2 FQGNSA. A single record per CDR3 protein comes from TCRdb applying MiXCR to the 5' RACE reads. Of about 320,000 distinct CDR3 sequences listed, around 12% are singletons. This clonotype has just a few counts. The chain recombines TRBV7-2 with TRBJ1-2; 11 bases are a match to TRBD1. Material: CD4+ T cells sorted from PBMCs, obtained 15 days after the yellow fever booster vaccination. The sequence came from a man between 18 and 29 years old who received the YFV17D yellow fever vaccine. The CDR3 region has the DNA TGTGCCAGCAGCTTTTCCGGGACAGGGGGTCTGGGCTACACCTTC. This codes for CASSFSGTGGLGYTF. The complete variable domain, with remaining parts taken from reference TRBV7-2 and TRBJ1-2, reads GAGVSQSPSNKVTEKGKDVELRCDPISGHTALYWYRQSLGQGLEFLIYFQGNSAPDKSGLPSDRFSAERTGGSVSTLTIQRTQQEDSAVYLCASSFSGTGGLGYTFGSGTRLTVV.